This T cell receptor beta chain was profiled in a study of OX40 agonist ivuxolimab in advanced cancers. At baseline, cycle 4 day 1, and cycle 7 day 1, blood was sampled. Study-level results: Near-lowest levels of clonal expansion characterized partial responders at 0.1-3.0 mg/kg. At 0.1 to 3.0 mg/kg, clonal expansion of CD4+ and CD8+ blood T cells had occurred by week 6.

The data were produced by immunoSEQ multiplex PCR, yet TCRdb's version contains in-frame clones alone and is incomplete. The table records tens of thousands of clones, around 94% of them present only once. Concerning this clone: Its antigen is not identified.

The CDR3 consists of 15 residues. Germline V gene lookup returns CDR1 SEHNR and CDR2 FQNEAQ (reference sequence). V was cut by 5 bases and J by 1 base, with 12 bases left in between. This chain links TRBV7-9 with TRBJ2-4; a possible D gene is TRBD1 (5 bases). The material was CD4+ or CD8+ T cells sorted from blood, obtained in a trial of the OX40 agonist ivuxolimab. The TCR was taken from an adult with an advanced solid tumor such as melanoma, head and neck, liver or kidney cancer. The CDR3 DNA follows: TGTGCCAGCAGCCCCCCTGGGGCGGCCAAAAACATTCAGTACTTC. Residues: CASSPPGAAKNIQYF.